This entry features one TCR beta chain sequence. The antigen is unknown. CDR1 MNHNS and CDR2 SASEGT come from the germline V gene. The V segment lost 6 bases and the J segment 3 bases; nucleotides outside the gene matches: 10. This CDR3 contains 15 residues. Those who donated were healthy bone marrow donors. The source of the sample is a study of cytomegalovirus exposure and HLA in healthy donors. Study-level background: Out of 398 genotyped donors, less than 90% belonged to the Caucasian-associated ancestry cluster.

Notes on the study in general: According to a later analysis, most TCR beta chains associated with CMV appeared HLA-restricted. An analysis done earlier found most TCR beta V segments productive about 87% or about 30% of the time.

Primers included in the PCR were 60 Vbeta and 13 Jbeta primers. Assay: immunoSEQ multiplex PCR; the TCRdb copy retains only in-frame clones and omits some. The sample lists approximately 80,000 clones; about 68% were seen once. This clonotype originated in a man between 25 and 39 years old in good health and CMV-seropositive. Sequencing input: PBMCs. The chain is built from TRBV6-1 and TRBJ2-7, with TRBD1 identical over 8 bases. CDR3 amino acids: CASRGLGDRNYEQYF. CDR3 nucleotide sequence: TGTGCCAGCAGAGGACTGGGGGACAGGAACTACGAGCAGTACTTC.